This T cell receptor beta chain was recorded in a study of blood T cells in healthy people across ages (dated by TCRdb to the mid-2010s). Regarding the study in general: In model experiments, roughly one uniquely barcoded TCR beta cDNA molecule per two T cells was captured by template switching. The study measured age-related changes in TCR beta repertoire diversity using deep sequencing normalized with unique cDNA molecular identifiers. The donors were split into four age groups: young (average 16 years), middle-aged (roughly 42), aged (over 55) and long-lived (over 75). To avoid experimental bias, donors of different ages were randomly spread across the sequencing lanes. Two additional independent replicas of 1 million unique cDNA reads from the same blood draw were analyzed for two donors (one aged 18 to 29 and one aged 80 or older). Broad study findings and their caveats: The long-lived group showed more naive CD4+ T cells, fewer expanded clones and increased TCR diversity than the aged group, suggesting age selection. There was a strong correlation between observed TCR beta diversity and the percentage of naive T cells measured by flow cytometry. Total diversity estimates from one million sequenced T cells were considered lower bounds and underestimates. As age increased, observed TCR beta diversity per million T cells dropped in a roughly linear way, and a significant reduction was already evident by age approximately 40. The CMV infection status of donors was not known, potentially confounding age-related changes in expanded clonotypes. Because profiling used bulk unsorted PBMCs, naive and antigen-experienced compartments could not be compared conclusively.

The library was produced with 5' RACE. These reads were obtained on an Illumina HiSeq 2500. The second PCR ran for about 6 to 11 cycles and used a J-beta primer mix along with a sample-barcoded 5' primer. Each TCR beta cDNA molecule received a unique molecular identifier from a template-switch 5' adaptor carrying 12 random nucleotides. At least 2.5 million CDR3-containing paired-end reads were obtained from each sample. All of the RNA was converted into first-strand cDNA using the Mint cDNA synthesis kit, with a TRBC-specific oligonucleotide serving as the primer. All cDNA was treated with uracil-DNA glycosylase and then went through a first 18-cycle PCR with the universal primers M1SS and BC2_uni_R. The published analysis was carried out like this. For normalization, 1 million high-quality reads were randomly selected from each sample, with every read carrying a distinct molecular identifier. Reads with shared molecular identifiers were discarded instead of being binned into consensus sequences. MiTCR, set to a Q25 quality threshold and the strictest error-elimination algorithm, was used for CDR3 identification, clonotype clustering and error correction. A nonparametric unseen species model with Euler transformation was used to estimate a lower bound on total TCR beta diversity. Using fastp at Q25 and MiXCR, TCRdb reprocessed the public reads and kept productive beta chains. Each entry merges the rows of one CDR3 protein and shows their most common DNA and genes. The V and J calls, along with clone size, are taken from TCRdb and not from the paper's own processing. For this sample the table gives 2 million or so distinct CDR3 sequences, of which about 50% were detected only once. Approximately 2% of the sample goes to the ten largest clones.

At the junction V is shortened by 0 bases and J by 0 bases, with 5 bases in between. The CDR3 holds 15 amino acids from the cysteine to the phenylalanine. The DNA shown is the 45-base CDR3, in frame from base 1. From the germline V gene, CDR1 is SGHTA and CDR2 is FQGNSA. The donors were roughly 40 Caucasian individuals from Russia, aged roughly 6 to 100 years, who were systemically healthy. Ten milliliters of peripheral blood were collected from each donor into EDTA-treated Vacutainer tubes. Ficoll-Paque density-gradient centrifugation was used to isolate PBMCs, with at least 6.5 million per sample. Trizol reagent was used to extract total RNA from PBMCs, with at least 5.5 micrograms per sample. For every donor, an aliquot of PBMCs went through flow cytometry to measure the percentages of naive CD45RAhigh/CD27high T cells. As regards this clonotype: Its antigen specificity is not known. The record has no base qualities; no much larger clone is one base away.

The clonotype was recovered from a woman between 40 and 55 years old in good health. Sequencing input: blood. The V gene is TRBV7-2 and the J gene is TRBJ2-2, with the D gene uncertain. This receptor carries the CDR3 CASSLARSNTGELFF. In nucleotide form, the sequence is TGTGCCAGCAGCTTAGCGCGGTCGAACACCGGGGAGCTGTTTTTT.